This T cell receptor (beta chain) was sequenced for a study of cytomegalovirus exposure and HLA in healthy donors. Overall study findings and caveats: Through in vitro validation, three CMV-associated chains were shown to be specific for CMV antigens. The authors later found TCR association rates varying by HLA locus, with DRB1 most and HLA-C fewest.

About this clone itself: Antigen unknown.

PCR involved 60 Vbeta and 13 Jbeta primers. Sequenced by immunoSEQ multiplex PCR; TCRdb stores in-frame clones only, minus some. The table records over 55,000 clones, 70% to 90% of them present only once. The V end lost 1 base, the J end lost 1 base, and 4 bases lay between the germline ends. CDR3 length: 13 residues. Germline-derived CDR1 and CDR2 are MNHNS and SASEGT. This chain links TRBV6-1 with TRBJ2-5; no reliable D call. The sample consisted of PBMCs. The receptor was isolated from a man younger than 35 in good health and CMV-seronegative. The CDR3 loop reads CASSEDSQETQYF. DNA of the CDR3: TGTGCCAGCAGTGAAGACTCCCAAGAGACCCAGTACTTC.